This T cell receptor beta chain was identified during a study of cytomegalovirus exposure and HLA in healthy donors. Study results and limitations: The study found most TCR sequences rare, yet found some public TCRs in many donors. The TCR clusters that emerged in the first cohort tended, a later analysis found, to co-occur in the 110 or so validation repertoires.

In regard to this clone: Its target is not known.

Here immunoSEQ multiplex PCR was the method, and the copy in TCRdb shows in-frame clones only, minus some. The sample gives about 250,000 clones, less than 90% of which show up once; around 12% is in the top ten. Donors were drawn from the approximately 130-subject validation cohort, separate from the roughly 670-subject first cohort. V lost 5 bases and J lost 4, with 20 bases in between. Germline loops: CDR1 SGHVS, CDR2 FQNEAQ. There are 16 residues in the CDR3. Sequencing was done on a sample of PBMCs. This clonotype was sampled from a young man in good health and CMV-seropositive. This chain connects TRBV7-8 to TRBJ1-1, with TRBD1 as a possible D gene (5 bases). The CDR3 loop is CASSARGGAGGTEAFF. The CDR3 DNA reads as TGTGCCAGCAGCGCCCGTGGTGGGGCCGGGGGCACTGAAGCTTTCTTT.